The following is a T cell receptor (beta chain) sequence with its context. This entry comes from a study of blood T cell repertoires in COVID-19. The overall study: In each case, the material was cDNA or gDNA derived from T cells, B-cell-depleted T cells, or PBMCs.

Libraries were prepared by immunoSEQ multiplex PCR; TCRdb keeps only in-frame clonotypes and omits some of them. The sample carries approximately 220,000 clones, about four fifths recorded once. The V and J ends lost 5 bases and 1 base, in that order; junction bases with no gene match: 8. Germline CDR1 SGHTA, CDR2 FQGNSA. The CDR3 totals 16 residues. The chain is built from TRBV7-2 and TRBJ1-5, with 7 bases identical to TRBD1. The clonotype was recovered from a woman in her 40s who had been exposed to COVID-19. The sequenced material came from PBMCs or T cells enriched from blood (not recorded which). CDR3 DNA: TGTGCCAGCAGCCCCCGACAGGGTGGCAGCAATCAGCCCCAGCATTTT. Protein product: CASSPRQGGSNQPQHF.